This T cell receptor (beta chain) was found in a study of response to subunit inactivated influenza vaccine. V lost 0 bases and J 6 bases, leaving 16 bases between the germline ends. The CDR3 is 16 amino acids. Per germline, CDR1 SGHRS and CDR2 YFSETQ. This clonotype has just one count. Using its own MiXCR run on the RT-PCR reads, TCRdb lists one record per CDR3 protein. The sample yields about 800,000 distinct CDR3 sequences, 21% seen once. Specimen: PBMCs from blood, collected 5 days after vaccination. The clonotype originates from a man over 45 who received an inactivated influenza vaccine. The V call is TRBV5-1, the J call TRBJ1-5; TRBD1 might be the D (5 bases). In nucleotides, the CDR3 is TGCGCCAGCAGCTTGGTTGTGCCGGGAAGGGGTCAGCCCCAGCATTTT. This sequence encodes CASSLVVPGRGQPQHF.